This T cell receptor beta chain was observed in a study of blood T cell repertoires in COVID-19. Study at large: Specimens from acute and convalescent COVID-19 originated in the United States, Italy and Spain. Nucleic acid was either cDNA or gDNA, and it came from T cells, B-cell-depleted T cells, or PBMCs.

This CDR3 spans 13 amino acids. V shed 0 bases and J shed 4 bases, with 7 bases lying between them. Germline V gene data show CDR1 as SGHRS and CDR2 as YFSETQ. Produced via immunoSEQ multiplex PCR; TCRdb's table is partial and in-frame only. The sample yields 130,000 to 150,000 clones, 65% to 80% seen once. Sequencing used peripheral blood. This chain joins TRBV5-1 and TRBJ1-1, with D unresolved. This TCR derives from a man aged 60 to 69 with acute or convalescent COVID-19. CDR3: CASSLERGTEAFF. CDR3 nucleotides: TGCGCCAGCAGCTTGGAGCGGGGCACTGAAGCTTTCTTT.